This note documents a single T cell receptor (beta chain) sequence. What it binds is unknown. V lost 0 bases and J lost 5, with 10 bases in between. Germline V CDR1 and CDR2: WNHNN, SYGVQD (reference sequence). There are 15 residues in the CDR3. This record belongs to a study of cytomegalovirus exposure and HLA in healthy donors. About the study: Of some 360 genotyped donors, about 80% clustered with self-reported Caucasian donors.

Primers for the PCR totalled 60 Vbeta and 13 Jbeta. Libraries were prepared by immunoSEQ multiplex PCR; TCRdb keeps only in-frame clonotypes and omits some of them. The repertoire consists of 85,000 to 100,000 clones, with roughly three fifths occurring once and the leading ten covering roughly 6%. Notes on the study in general: Certain indistinguishable V segments, among them TRBV6-2 and TRBV6-3, were excluded. Altogether, some 170 TCR beta chains were recorded as cytomegalovirus-associated.

This chain uses TRBV10-1 with TRBJ1-4; D gene uncertain. The sequence derives from a woman in her thirties in good health and CMV-seronegative. The sample was PBMCs. The CDR3 coding sequence is TGCGCCAGCAGTGAGTCCGGGGTCAGGAATGAAAAACTGTTTTTT. Amino acids: CASSESGVRNEKLFF.